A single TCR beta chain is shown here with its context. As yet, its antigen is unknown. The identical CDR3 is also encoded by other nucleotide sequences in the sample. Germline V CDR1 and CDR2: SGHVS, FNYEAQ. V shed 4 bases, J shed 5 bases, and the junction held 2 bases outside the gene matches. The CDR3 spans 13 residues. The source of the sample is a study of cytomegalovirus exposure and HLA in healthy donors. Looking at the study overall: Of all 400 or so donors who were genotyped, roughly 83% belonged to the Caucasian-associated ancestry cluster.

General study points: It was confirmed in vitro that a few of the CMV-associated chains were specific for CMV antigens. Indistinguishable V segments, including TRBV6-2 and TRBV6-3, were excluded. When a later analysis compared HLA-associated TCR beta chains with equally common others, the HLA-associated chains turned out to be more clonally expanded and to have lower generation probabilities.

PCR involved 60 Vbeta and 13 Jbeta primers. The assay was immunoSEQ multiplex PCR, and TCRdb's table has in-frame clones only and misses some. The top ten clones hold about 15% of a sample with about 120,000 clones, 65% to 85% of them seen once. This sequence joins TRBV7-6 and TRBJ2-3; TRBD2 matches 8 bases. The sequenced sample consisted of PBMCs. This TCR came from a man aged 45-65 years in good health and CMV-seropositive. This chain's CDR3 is CASSSGLGDTQYF. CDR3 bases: TGTGCCAGCAGCTCGGGACTAGGAGATACGCAGTATTTT.